The next 21 T cell receptor beta chains were all read from a single sample in a study of T cell responses to AZD1222 COVID-19 vaccine. The protocol was immunoSEQ multiplex PCR, while the TCRdb copy is restricted to in-frame clones and leaves out a portion. The sample has about 170,000 clones, about nine tenths seen once; the top ten hold over 1.5%. Sequenced here: peripheral blood, sampled on day 0 of AZD1222 vaccination. The origin of the receptors is an adult in good health.

The chain recombines TRBV3-1 (or the pseudogene TRBV3-2) with TRBJ2-7, with D perhaps assigned TRBD1 or TRBD2 (5 bases each). The CDR3 extends over 16 amino acids. The germline V gene has CDR1 LGHDT and CDR2 YNNKEL (reference sequence). With 2 bases removed from V and 1 base from J, the gap between germline ends came to 15 bases. The CDR3 DNA sequence: TGTGCCAGCAGCCAAAGCCGGGACCTTATTTCCTACGAGCAGTACTTC. This sequence encodes CASSQSRDLISYEQYF.

CDR3 nucleotides: TGTGCCAGCAGCTCCCTAGGGCCCAATTCACCCCTCCACTTT. Translated: CASSSLGPNSPLHF. V and J are TRBV5-4 and TRBJ1-6; D ambiguous. V was pared by 3 bases and J by 7 bases, with 11 bases between. CDR1 SGHNT and CDR2 YYREEE come from the germline V gene (reference sequence). The CDR3 length is 14 residues.

The chain uses TRBV2 and TRBJ2-1; maybe TRBD2 (5 bases). The CDR3 totals 14 residues. V lost 3 bases to trimming and J lost 5 bases, with 11 bases between them. Germline V CDR1 and CDR2: SNHLY, FYNNEI. CDR3 sequence: CASSDGGLHNEQFF. CDR3 sequence (DNA): TGTGCCAGCAGTGATGGCGGGCTCCACAATGAGCAGTTCTTC.

J is TRBJ1-2 and V is TRBV3-1 (or the pseudogene TRBV3-2), with a tentative D call TRBD1 (5 bases). This CDR3 has 15 amino acids. Between the trimmed V and J ends, which lost 4 bases and 5 bases, there was a span of 17 bases. Germline-derived CDR1 and CDR2 are LGHDT and YNNKEL (reference sequence). CDR3 nucleotide sequence: TGTGCCAGCAGCCCCGGACAATTCAGGGATTATGGCTACACCTTC. This translates into CASSPGQFRDYGYTF.

The rearrangement links TRBV7-9 to TRBJ2-7; 9 bases map to TRBD2. The V segment lost 8 bases and the J segment 4 bases; nucleotides outside the gene matches: 3. In germline, CDR1 is SEHNR, CDR2 FQNEAQ (reference sequence). This CDR3 is 12 amino acids long. CDR3 DNA: TGTGCCAGCTCGGGACTAGCATACGAGCAGTACTTC. It specifies CASSGLAYEQYF.

The chain combines TRBV4-2 with TRBJ2-1; D is ambiguous. The CDR3 runs to 11 residues. Germline values: CDR1 LGHNA, CDR2 YNFKEQ. V lost 3 bases, J lost 6 bases, and 3 bases lay in between. The CDR3 coding sequence is TGTGCCAGCAGCCAGAGCAATGAGCAGTTCTTC. The encoded protein is CASSQSNEQFF.

This rearrangement joins TRBV6-2 or TRBV6-3 to TRBJ1-5; D may be TRBD1 (5 bases). The CDR3 sequence is 17 residues long. Germline CDR1 is MNHEY and CDR2 is SVGEGT. V dropped 4 bases and J dropped 7 bases, with 23 bases sitting between them. The DNA for the CDR3 is TGTGCCAGCAGTTCCACCGAGGGACCAGCTGCCCTACAGCCCCAGCATTTT. Protein product: CASSSTEGPAALQPQHF.

The chain uses TRBV3-1 (or the pseudogene TRBV3-2) and TRBJ2-3, with TRBD2 as a possible D gene (6 bases). The V gene's germline CDR1 is LGHDT and CDR2 YNNKEL (reference sequence). The CDR3 is 16 amino acids. Trimming removed 2 bases at V and 0 bases at J, with 12 bases between. The CDR3 loop reads CASSQLAAKSTDTQYF. CDR3 DNA: TGTGCCAGCAGCCAATTAGCGGCGAAGAGCACAGATACGCAGTATTTT.

V gene TRBV2 combines with J gene TRBJ1-6; 10 bases line up with TRBD1. V gave up 7 bases and J gave up 9 bases; unmatched junction bases: 9. The length of the CDR3 is 15 residues. Germline CDR1 is SNHLY and CDR2 is FYNNEI. The CDR3 DNA is TGTGCCAGCAACCTCTTGACAGGGGGCGGTTCACCCCTCCACTTT. Protein sequence: CASNLLTGGGSPLHF.

The rearrangement uses TRBV30 and TRBJ2-5; the match to TRBD2 covers 7 bases. The CDR3 extends over 13 amino acids. Germline CDR1 is GTSNPN and CDR2 is SVGIG (reference sequence). The trim removed 4 bases at V and 2 bases at J, leaving 4 bases unmatched. The CDR3 nucleotides are TGTGCCTGGAATATGGGGGGGCAAGAGACCCAGTACTTC. It translates to CAWNMGGQETQYF.

The chain has TRBV11-2 and TRBJ2-1; D gene uncertain. Per the germline V gene, CDR1 is SGHAT and CDR2 is FQNNGV. V lost 2 bases and J 4 bases, leaving 12 bases between the germline ends. The CDR3 covers 15 residues. In DNA form, the CDR3 reads TGTGCCAGCAGCTTATTGACTGCCCTGTACAATGAGCAGTTCTTC. Translating it yields CASSLLTALYNEQFF.

The V call is TRBV5-1, the J call TRBJ2-2; TRBD1 agrees at 11 bases. The CDR3 is 16 residues long. In germline, CDR1 is SGHRS, CDR2 YFSETQ. With V trimmed by 0 bases and J by 6 bases, 4 bases remained unmatched. This CDR3 reads CASSLGSGQGAGELFF. DNA of the CDR3: TGCGCCAGCAGCTTGGGGTCGGGACAGGGGGCCGGGGAGCTGTTTTTT. The entire variable domain, with the rest obtained from reference TRBV5-1 and TRBJ2-2, is as follows: KAGVTQTPRYLIKTRGQQVTLSCSPISGHRSVSWYQQTPGQGLQFLFEYFSETQRNKGNFPGRFSGRQFSNSRSEMNVSTLELGDSALYLCASSLGSGQGAGELFFGEGSRLTVL.

This clone was seen more than once but under ten times. This sequence joins TRBV10-1 and TRBJ2-1, with D unclear. Germline CDR1 is WNHNN and CDR2 is SYGVQD (reference sequence). CDR3 size: 13 residues. The V gene lost 3 bases and the J gene lost 0 bases, with 3 bases spanning the gap. The CDR3 DNA follows: TGCGCCAGCAGTGACAGCTCCTACAATGAGCAGTTCTTC. Protein: CASSDSSYNEQFF.

The chain carries TRBV9 and TRBJ2-3; D is possibly TRBD1 (5 bases). V was cut by 7 bases and J by 1 base, with 13 bases left in between. Looked up from germline, CDR1 is SGDLS and CDR2 is YYNGEE. This CDR3 has 14 residues. CDR3 region: CASSTDLRTDTQYF. The CDR3 DNA is TGTGCCAGCTCGACAGACCTCCGCACAGATACGCAGTATTTT. Together with reference TRBV9 and TRBJ2-3, the CDR3 gives the full variable domain: DSGVTQTPKHLITATGQRVTLRCSPRSGDLSVYWYQQSLDQGLQFLIQYYNGEERAKGNILERFSAQQFPDLHSELNLSSLELGDSALYFCASSTDLRTDTQYFGPGTRLTVL.

The chain recombines TRBV7-2 with TRBJ2-1; TRBD1 aligns across 9 bases. Germline V gene lookup returns CDR1 SGHTA and CDR2 FQGNSA. The V segment lost 5 bases and the J segment 6 bases; nucleotides outside the gene matches: 11. CDR3 length equals 16 residues. CDR3 loop: CASSPKTGGFFNEQFF. The CDR3 DNA is TGTGCCAGCAGCCCCAAGACAGGGGGATTCTTCAATGAGCAGTTCTTC.

The CDR3 loop reads CASSYYRGGKTEAFF. The CDR3 DNA reads as TGTGCCAGCAGTTACTACCGGGGTGGAAAGACTGAAGCTTTCTTT. This sequence joins TRBV6-5 and TRBJ1-1; D uncertain. Germline V CDR1 and CDR2: MNHEY, SVGAGI. V was shortened by 1 base and J by 5 bases, with 14 bases between the two germline ends. The CDR3 spans 15 residues.

The gene calls are TRBV5-4 and TRBJ2-5; D unclear. This CDR3 spans 14 amino acids. V lost 3 bases and J lost 4, with 13 bases in between. Germline V gene data show CDR1 as SGHNT and CDR2 as YYREEE (reference sequence). The CDR3: CASSSSGVVETQYF. In DNA, the CDR3 is TGTGCCAGCAGCTCGAGTGGGGTGGTAGAGACCCAGTACTTC.

The chain uses TRBV4-1 and TRBJ1-6, with D maybe TRBD1 (6 bases). Germline V gene data show CDR1 as MGHRA and CDR2 as YSYEKL. Trimming left V 4 bases short and J 4 bases short, with 17 bases between. The CDR3 contains 17 residues. CDR3 DNA sequence: TGCGCCAGCAGCCGGTTTACGGGGGCTTCTTATAATTCACCCCTCCACTTT. It encodes CASSRFTGASYNSPLHF.

The chain links TRBV6-5 to TRBJ1-6; tentative D call: TRBD1 (5 bases). Trimming removed 7 bases from V and 11 bases from J, with 12 bases in between. From germline, CDR1 is MNHEY and CDR2 SVGAGI. There are 12 residues in the CDR3. The CDR3 region has the DNA TGTGCCAGCAAGTCGGGGGGGACACCCCTCCACTTT. As protein: CASKSGGTPLHF.

The rearrangement uses TRBV6-1 and TRBJ2-3; no definite D call. The V end lost 2 bases, the J end lost 1 base, and 7 bases lay between the germline ends. The CDR3 extends over 14 amino acids. CDR1 and CDR2 (germline): MNHNS, SASEGT. The CDR3 nucleotides read TGTGCCAGCAGTGAAATGGGCCGCACAGATACGCAGTATTTT. It translates to CASSEMGRTDTQYF.

This chain uses TRBV7-9 with TRBJ1-2; TRBD1 matches at 9 bases. From germline, CDR1 is SEHNR and CDR2 FQNEAQ (reference sequence). This CDR3 region has 15 residues. Losses at the gene ends were 5 bases for V and 7 bases for J; bases not matched to a gene: 11. This CDR3 reads CASSRPLGQGFGYTF. CDR3 sequence (DNA): TGTGCCAGCAGCCGGCCTTTGGGACAGGGCTTTGGCTACACCTTC.